The next 8 T cell receptor beta chains were all read from a single sample in a study of beta chain features in type 1 diabetes. Every bit of the isolated RNA underwent reverse transcription, so sequencing read expressed TCRB transcripts. Assay: immunoSEQ multiplex PCR; the TCRdb copy retains only in-frame clones and omits some. The repertoire holds about 650,000 clones, with around 12% as singletons. Study-wide findings and caveats: Shorter TCRB CDR3s, moderately but significantly so, were found in Type 1 diabetes patients in all four CD4+ subsets.

These receptors have no identified antigens. The source material was naive CD4+ T cells from blood. The receptors here all came from a man aged 25-45 years with type 1 diabetes.

This clone was seen a few times. The chain joins TRBV5-4 to TRBJ1-6; possibly TRBD1 for D (5 bases). Trimming pared 4 bases from V and 6 bases from J, leaving 23 bases between. The CDR3 length is 18 residues. Germline V lookup: CDR1 SGHNT, CDR2 YYREEE (reference sequence). The CDR3: CASSLGLDQGHSNSPLHF. CDR3 DNA sequence: TGTGCCAGCAGCCTGGGATTGGACCAGGGCCATAGTAATTCACCCCTCCACTTT.

The V call is TRBV7-9, the J call TRBJ2-1; TRBD1 aligns across 8 bases. Germline V gives CDR1 SEHNR, CDR2 FQNEAQ (reference sequence). The CDR3 is made up of 17 amino acids. Trimming removed 0 bases from V and 0 bases from J; junction bases left unmatched: 4. CDR3 nucleotide sequence: TGTGCCAGCAGCTTAGCCCGGACAGGGAGCTCCTACAATGAGCAGTTCTTC. Protein sequence: CASSLARTGSSYNEQFF.

This clone came up a few times. Other nucleotide sequences in the sample specify the same CDR3. The chain uses TRBV18 and TRBJ2-7; D gene ambiguous. The germline gives CDR1 KGHSH, CDR2 LQKENI. Trimming shortened V by 6 bases and J by 0 bases, and 12 bases separated the two germline ends. This CDR3 has 14 amino acids. The CDR3 protein is CASSPGVSSYEQYF. The CDR3 DNA follows: TGTGCCAGCTCTCCCGGCGTTAGCTCCTACGAGCAGTACTTC.

This clone was seen more than once but under ten times. V usage is TRBV30 and J usage is TRBJ1-5; D may be TRBD1 (5 bases). CDR1 is GTSNPN and CDR2 is SVGIG in the germline V gene (reference sequence). The CDR3 consists of 16 residues. The ends were cut back, 1 base at V and 2 bases at J, with 15 bases in the middle. The CDR3 sequence is CAWSGRGVFGNQPQHF. In DNA, the CDR3 is TGTGCCTGGAGTGGTAGAGGGGTATTTGGCAATCAGCCCCAGCATTTT.

This chain joins TRBV7-2 and TRBJ2-2; D uncertain. V dropped 3 bases and J dropped 7 bases, with 3 bases sitting between them. Germline V CDR1 and CDR2: SGHTA, FQGNSA. The CDR3 loop spans 11 amino acids. The CDR3 here is CASSFLGELFF. CDR3 sequence (DNA): TGTGCCAGCAGCTTCCTCGGGGAGCTGTTTTTT.

The rearrangement joins TRBV6-1 to TRBJ2-5, with TRBD2 identical over 12 bases. Germline-derived CDR1 and CDR2 are MNHNS and SASEGT. This CDR3 contains 17 residues. The V segment lost 2 bases and the J segment 5 bases; nucleotides outside the gene matches: 9. CDR3 nucleotide sequence: TGTGCCAGCAGTGAAAGGGGACTAGCGGGCCCGGAGGAGACCCAGTACTTC. It specifies CASSERGLAGPEETQYF.

This clone has a handful of counts. The chain is built from TRBV7-9 and TRBJ1-1; no definite D call. Germline assignment: CDR1 SEHNR and CDR2 FQNEAQ (reference sequence). With 3 bases removed from V and 1 base from J, the gap between germline ends came to 6 bases. The CDR3 spans 13 residues. This chain's CDR3 is CASSFAANTEAFF. In DNA, the CDR3 is TGTGCCAGCAGCTTTGCAGCGAACACTGAAGCTTTCTTT.

This clone has a handful of counts. V and J are TRBV6-1 and TRBJ2-5; 9 bases are shared with TRBD1. The CDR3 has 15 amino acids. Trimming took 2 bases from V and 3 from J; bases not matched to a gene: 4. CDR1 and CDR2 from the germline V gene are MNHNS and SASEGT. The CDR3 is CASSEPGQGKETQYF. CDR3 nucleotide sequence: TGTGCCAGCAGTGAACCGGGACAGGGTAAAGAGACCCAGTACTTC.